What follows describes a single TCR beta chain. Its antigen is unknown. The study ran its PCR with 60 Vbeta and 13 Jbeta primers. Per the original methods: A later analysis counted 80 million or so unique TCR beta chains, about 10 million shared. Only in-frame clones appear in the TCRdb table, and some are missing; sequencing was by immunoSEQ multiplex PCR. V and J calls plus clone size are reproduced from that table; the DNA served to infer D and trimming. The table has 180,000 or so clones, roughly 75% seen once. CDR3 length: 14 residues. Per the germline V gene, CDR1 is MNHNS and CDR2 is SASEGT. V lost 7 bases and J lost 0, with 12 bases in between. The data are from a study of cytomegalovirus exposure and HLA in healthy donors. Broader study findings: Excluded: some indistinguishable V segments such as TRBV6-2 and TRBV6-3. Reported performance of the classifier showed diagnosis of cytomegalovirus status with high specificity and sensitivity. In presence/absence analyses, roughly uniform sequencing depth across donors was assumed.

The sample comprised PBMCs. This chain uses TRBV6-1 with TRBJ1-1; D is unclear. The source is a woman in her 40s in good health and CMV-seropositive. Here the CDR3 reads CASNKGRLNTEAFF. CDR3 DNA sequence: TGTGCCAGCAATAAAGGGAGGCTGAACACTGAAGCTTTCTTT.